This T cell receptor (beta chain) appears in the sequencing data of a study of glioma-infiltrating T cells after dendritic cell vaccination. As for the study in general: Glioblastoma patients came from Phase I and II dendritic cell vaccination trials.

TCRB CDR3 was amplified from 2 ug genomic DNA or less. Amplification used 60 V beta primers and 13 J beta primers. Repertoires were generated with immunoSEQ multiplex PCR, while TCRdb's copy carries only in-frame clones and drops some. This sample yields 100,000 or so clones, of which 90% are seen a single time; more than 2.5% belongs to the top ten. Time point in this sample: after dendritic cell vaccination, including at tumor progression/relapse. Selection required adequate fresh-frozen tumor tissue plus more than two years' survival data. Germline trimming cut 2 bases from V and 5 bases from J; bases unmatched to any gene: 13. Germline CDR1 and CDR2: SQVTM and ANQGSEA. The CDR3 extends over 16 amino acids.

Sequenced here: blood, sampled after dendritic cell vaccination. The chain recombines TRBV29-1 with TRBJ1-1, with 8 bases matching TRBD1. This TCR was sampled from a human donor with glioblastoma. As DNA, the CDR3 is TGCAGCGTTGAAAATTGGGGACAGGACGACAAGACTGAAGCTTTCTTT. This gives the protein CSVENWGQDDKTEAFF.